This T cell receptor beta chain was documented in a study of PD-L1 blockade in urothelial cancer (TCRdb year 2017). In the study overall: Every patient began therapy at some point between 2013 and 2015 and was given atezolizumab 1,200 mg intravenously every 3 weeks. Blood samples were analyzed at two time points: 3 weeks after treatment start (second dose) and 6 weeks after treatment start. Pretreatment tumor samples and matched peripheral blood, collected serially before and after atezolizumab treatment, underwent TCR sequencing. Somatic, immune and clinical correlates of response to PD-L1 blockade with atezolizumab in urothelial cancer were the focus of an exploratory multi-omic analysis. In the same patients, pretreatment tumors underwent whole exome sequencing and RNA sequencing in addition to TCR sequencing. Durable clinical benefit was achieved by nine patients and was not achieved by 20 patients. Twenty-five of 29 patients were identified as males with urothelial cancer of bladder origin, and a prior smoking history was reported by 18 of 29 patients. Durable clinical benefit was defined as a progression-free survival longer than 6 months, and TCR features were additionally tested against progression-free survival and overall survival. An ECOG performance status of 0 or 1 was recorded for the patients, and 0 to 3 prior chemotherapy regimens had been received by the patients. Pretreatment blood TCR-seq was available for 27 to 30 patients, at least one posttreatment blood collection was obtained for some 25 patients, and tumor TCR-seq was available for some 25 patients. Blood samples gave a median of about 150,000 T cells and tens of thousands of unique TCRs, with a median clonality of 0.080.

What the research found in general, with its limitations: Improved progression-free and overall survival was associated with having pretreatment peripheral blood TCR clonality below the median. Among patients with durable benefit, tumor-associated TCR clones showed greater expansion in peripheral blood 3 weeks after treatment started (n of about 21, p = 0.022). Because the sample size was small (n ≈ 27) and many exploratory analyses were performed, the results are intended to be hypothesis-generating.

Synthetic TCR analog templates were spiked into each PCR so that absolute template abundance could be estimated from read counts. TCRbeta CDR3 regions were amplified from genomic DNA with bias-controlled V and J gene primers using the immunoSEQ assay. Sequencing of rearranged TCRbeta segments was done at approximately 20X coverage. The original pipeline was this. Sequencing errors were corrected by clustering, and CDR3s were annotated against IMGT so that V, D and J genes could be assigned. Only productive TCRbeta rearrangements were used in downstream analyses, excluding out-of-frame or stop-codon sequences. Clonality was computed as one minus Shannon entropy normalized by the log of the number of unique productive sequences. Fisher's exact test with Benjamini-Hochberg correction, using a cutoff of adjusted p below 0.01, was how clones that differed between time points or between blood and tumor were identified. The immuneACCESS repertoire file appears here via TCRdb, limited to in-frame rearrangements. These files lack a portion of the clones; in checked studies, under half of the deficit traces to unresolved V genes, and the cause of the others is not known. Clone size and V and J calls were adopted from that table, with D and trimming inferred from the DNA. The table for this sample lists about 55,000 clones; approximately 88% of them were counted only once. The ten largest clonotypes hold 1% to 1.5% of the sample.

Worth noting for this clone: It lacks a known antigen. One base away there is no much larger clone; base qualities are not given.

The time point label of this sample denotes: pretreatment peripheral blood. A cohort of 25 to 30 patients with locally advanced or metastatic urothelial carcinoma, treated at Memorial Sloan Kettering on a trial protocol, was included. Peripheral blood mononuclear cells were collected pretreatment and during treatment, with between 1 and 8 total time points per patient. The Qiagen DNeasy Blood extraction kit was used to purify genomic DNA from total PBMCs and tumor samples. PBMCs were collected pretreatment and during treatment, and were isolated and stored as previously described. The sequencing here drew on PBMCs, taken around atezolizumab (anti-PD-L1) treatment. This sequence was found in a man aged 50-59 years with urothelial cancer.

Read as DNA, the sequence is TGTGCCAGCAGTCTCGGACAGGGGCCCTGGGAGACCCAGTACTTC. The encoded protein is CASSLGQGPWETQYF. This receptor chain uses TRBV27 and TRBJ2-5, and TRBD1 matches 9 of the central bases. The CDR3 sequence holds 15 residues, the cysteine and phenylalanine included. The read is trimmed to its CDR3 DNA, 45 bases read in frame from base 1. Here V drops 5 bases and J drops 5 bases, and the junction holds 9 bases not matched to any gene. Sequences MNHEY (CDR1) and SMNVEV (CDR2) are obtained from the germline V gene (reference sequence).